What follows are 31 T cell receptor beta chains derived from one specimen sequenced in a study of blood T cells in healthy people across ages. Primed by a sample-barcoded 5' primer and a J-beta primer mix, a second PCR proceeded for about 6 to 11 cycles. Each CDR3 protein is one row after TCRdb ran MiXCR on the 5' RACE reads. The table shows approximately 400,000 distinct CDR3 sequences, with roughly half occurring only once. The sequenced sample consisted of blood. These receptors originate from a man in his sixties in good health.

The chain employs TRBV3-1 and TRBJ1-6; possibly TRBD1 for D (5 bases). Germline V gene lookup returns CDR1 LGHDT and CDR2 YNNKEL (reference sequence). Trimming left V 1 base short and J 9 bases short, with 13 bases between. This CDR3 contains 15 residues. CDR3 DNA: TGTGCCAGCAGCCAAGGTGGGGGTGCGGTTTCACCCCTCCACTTT. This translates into CASSQGGGAVSPLHF. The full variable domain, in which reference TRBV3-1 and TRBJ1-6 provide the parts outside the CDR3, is DTAVSQTPKYLVTQMGNDKSIKCEQNLGHDTMYWYKQDSKKFLKIMFSYNNKELIINETVPNRFSPKSPDKAHLNLHINSLELGDSAVYFCASSQGGGAVSPLHFGNGTRLTVT.

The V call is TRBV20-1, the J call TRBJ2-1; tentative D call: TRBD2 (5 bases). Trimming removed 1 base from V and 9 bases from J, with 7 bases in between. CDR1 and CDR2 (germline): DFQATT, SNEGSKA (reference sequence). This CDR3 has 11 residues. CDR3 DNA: TGCAGTGCTAGAGTAGCGACTGAGCAGTTCTTC. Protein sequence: CSARVATEQFF.

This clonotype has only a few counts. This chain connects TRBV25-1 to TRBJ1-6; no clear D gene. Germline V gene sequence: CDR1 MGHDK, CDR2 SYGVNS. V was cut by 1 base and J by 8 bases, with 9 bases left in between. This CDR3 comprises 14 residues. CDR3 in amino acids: CASSESPSYSPLHF. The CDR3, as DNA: TGTGCCAGCAGTGAATCTCCTAGTTATTCACCCCTCCACTTT.

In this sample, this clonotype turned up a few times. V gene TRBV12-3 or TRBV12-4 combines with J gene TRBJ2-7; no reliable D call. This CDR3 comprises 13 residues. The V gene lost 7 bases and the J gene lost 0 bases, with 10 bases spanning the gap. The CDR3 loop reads CASIPGSSYEQYF. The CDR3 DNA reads TGTGCCAGCATTCCCGGGTCCTCCTACGAGCAGTACTTC.

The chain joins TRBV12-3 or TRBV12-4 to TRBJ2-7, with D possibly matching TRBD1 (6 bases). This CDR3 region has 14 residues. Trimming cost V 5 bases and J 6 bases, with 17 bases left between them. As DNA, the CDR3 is TGTGCCAGCAGTCTACAGGGTTGGGTGTCCGAGCAGTACTTC. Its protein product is CASSLQGWVSEQYF.

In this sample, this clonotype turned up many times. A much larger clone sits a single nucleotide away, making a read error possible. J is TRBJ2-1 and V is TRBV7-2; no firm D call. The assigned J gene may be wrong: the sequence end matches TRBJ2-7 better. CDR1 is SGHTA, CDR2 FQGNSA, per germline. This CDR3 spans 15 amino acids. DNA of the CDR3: TGTGCCAGCAGCTTAGGGCCCAGCTCCTACAATGAGCAGTACTTC. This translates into CASSLGPSSYNEQYF.

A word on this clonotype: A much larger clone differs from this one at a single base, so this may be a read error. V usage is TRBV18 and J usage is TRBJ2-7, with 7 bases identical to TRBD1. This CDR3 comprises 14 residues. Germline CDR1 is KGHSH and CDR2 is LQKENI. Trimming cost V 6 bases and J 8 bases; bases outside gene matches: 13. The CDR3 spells CASSDQRGTAKQYF. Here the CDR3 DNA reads TGTGCCAGCTCCGATCAACGAGGGACAGCCAAGCAGTACTTC.

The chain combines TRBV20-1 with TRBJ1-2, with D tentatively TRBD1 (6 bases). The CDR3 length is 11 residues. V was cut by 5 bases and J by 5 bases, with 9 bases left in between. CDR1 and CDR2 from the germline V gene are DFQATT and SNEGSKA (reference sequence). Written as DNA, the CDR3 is TGCAGTGCTCAGGGGCAATATGGCTACACCTTC. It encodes CSAQGQYGYTF.

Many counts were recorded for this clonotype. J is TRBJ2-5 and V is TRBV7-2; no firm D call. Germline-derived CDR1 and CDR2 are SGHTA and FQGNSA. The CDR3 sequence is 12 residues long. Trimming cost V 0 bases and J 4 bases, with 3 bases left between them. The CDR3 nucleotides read TGTGCCAGCAGCTTAGCGACAGAGACCCAGTACTTC. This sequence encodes CASSLATETQYF. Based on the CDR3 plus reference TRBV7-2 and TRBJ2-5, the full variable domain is GAGVSQSPSNKVTEKGKDVELRCDPISGHTALYWYRQSLGQGLEFLIYFQGNSAPDKSGLPSDRFSAERTGGSVSTLTIQRTQQEDSAVYLCASSLATETQYFGPGTRLLVL.

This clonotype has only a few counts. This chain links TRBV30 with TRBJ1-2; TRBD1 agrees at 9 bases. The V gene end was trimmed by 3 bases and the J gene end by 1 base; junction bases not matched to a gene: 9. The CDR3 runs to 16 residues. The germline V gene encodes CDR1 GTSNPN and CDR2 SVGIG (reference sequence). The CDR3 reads CAWRDPDRGGNYGYTF. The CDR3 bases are TGTGCCTGGAGGGACCCTGACAGGGGGGGTAACTATGGCTACACCTTC. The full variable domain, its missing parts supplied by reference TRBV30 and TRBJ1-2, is SQTIHQWPATLVQPVGSPLSLECTVEGTSNPNLYWYRQAAGRGLQLLFYSVGIGQISSEVPQNLSASRPQDRQFILSSKKLLLSDSGFYLCAWRDPDRGGNYGYTFGSGTRLTVV.

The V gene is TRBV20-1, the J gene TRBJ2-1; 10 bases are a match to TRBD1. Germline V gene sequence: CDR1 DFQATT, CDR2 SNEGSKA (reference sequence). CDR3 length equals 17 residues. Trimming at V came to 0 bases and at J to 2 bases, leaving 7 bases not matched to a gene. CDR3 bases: TGCAGTGCTAGAGAGATGGTCGGGACAGGGGCCTACAATGAGCAGTTCTTC. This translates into CSAREMVGTGAYNEQFF.

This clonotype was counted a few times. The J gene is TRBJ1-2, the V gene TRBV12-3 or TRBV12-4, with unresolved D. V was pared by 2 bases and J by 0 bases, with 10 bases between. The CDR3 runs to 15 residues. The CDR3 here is CASSLSQTPNYGYTF. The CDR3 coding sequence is TGTGCCAGCAGTTTATCACAGACCCCTAACTATGGCTACACCTTC.

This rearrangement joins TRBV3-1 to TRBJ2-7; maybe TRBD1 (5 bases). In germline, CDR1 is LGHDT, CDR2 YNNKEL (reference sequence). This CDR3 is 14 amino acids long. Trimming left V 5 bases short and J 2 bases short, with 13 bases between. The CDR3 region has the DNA TGTGCCAGCAGCGAAGCAGCGACAGCCTACGAGCAGTACTTC. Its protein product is CASSEAATAYEQYF.

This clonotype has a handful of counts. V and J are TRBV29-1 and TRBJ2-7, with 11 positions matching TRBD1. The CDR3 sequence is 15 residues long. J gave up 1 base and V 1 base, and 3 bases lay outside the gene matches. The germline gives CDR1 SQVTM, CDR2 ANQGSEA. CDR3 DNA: TGCAGCGTTGAAGGGGGACAGGGGGAATCCTACGAGCAGTACTTC. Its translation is CSVEGGQGESYEQYF.

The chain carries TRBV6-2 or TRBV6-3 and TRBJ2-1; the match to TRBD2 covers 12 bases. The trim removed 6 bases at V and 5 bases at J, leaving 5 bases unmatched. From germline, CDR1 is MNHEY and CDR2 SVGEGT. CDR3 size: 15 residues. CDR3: CASSPWTSGNNEQFF. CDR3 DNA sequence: TGTGCCAGCAGCCCTTGGACTAGCGGGAACAATGAGCAGTTCTTC.

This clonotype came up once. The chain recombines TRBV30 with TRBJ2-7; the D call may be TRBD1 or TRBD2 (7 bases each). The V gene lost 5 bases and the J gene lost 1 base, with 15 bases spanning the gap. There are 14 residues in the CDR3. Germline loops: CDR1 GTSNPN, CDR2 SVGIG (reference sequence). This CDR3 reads CAWGRGRTSYEQYF. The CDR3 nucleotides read TGTGCCTGGGGGAGGGGGCGAACTTCCTACGAGCAGTACTTC.

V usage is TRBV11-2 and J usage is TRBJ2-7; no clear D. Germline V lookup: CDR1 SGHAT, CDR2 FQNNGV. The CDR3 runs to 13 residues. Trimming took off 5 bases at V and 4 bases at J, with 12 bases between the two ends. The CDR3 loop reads CASSHRRLYEQYF. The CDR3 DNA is TGTGCCAGCAGCCACAGACGGCTTTACGAGCAGTACTTC.

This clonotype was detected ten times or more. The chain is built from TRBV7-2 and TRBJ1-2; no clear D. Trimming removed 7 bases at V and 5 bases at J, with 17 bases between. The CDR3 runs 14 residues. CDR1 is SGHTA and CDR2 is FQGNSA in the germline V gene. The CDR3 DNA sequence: TGTGCCAGCATTGTAGCACGGACCAATTATGGCTACACCTTC. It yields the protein CASIVARTNYGYTF.

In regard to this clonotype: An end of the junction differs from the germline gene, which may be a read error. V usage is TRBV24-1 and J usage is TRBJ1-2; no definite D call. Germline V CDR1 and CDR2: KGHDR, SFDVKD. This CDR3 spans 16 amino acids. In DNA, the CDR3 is TGTGCCACCGGTGACTCCGATGACTGGATAGGTCACGGCTACACCTTC. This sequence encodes CATGDSDDWIGHGYTF.

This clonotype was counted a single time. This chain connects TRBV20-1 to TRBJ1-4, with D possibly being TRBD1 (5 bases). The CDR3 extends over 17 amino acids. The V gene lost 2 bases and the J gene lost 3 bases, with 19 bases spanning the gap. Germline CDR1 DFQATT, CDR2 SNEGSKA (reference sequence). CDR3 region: CSARSGLGSGSNEKLFF. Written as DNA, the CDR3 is TGCAGTGCTAGATCGGGGCTGGGGAGTGGTTCTAATGAAAAACTGTTTTTT.

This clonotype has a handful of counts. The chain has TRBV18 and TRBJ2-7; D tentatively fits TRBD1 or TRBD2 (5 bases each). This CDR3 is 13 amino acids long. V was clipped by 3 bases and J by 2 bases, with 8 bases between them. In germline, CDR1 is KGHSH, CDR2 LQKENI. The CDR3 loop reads CASSPGRPYEQYF. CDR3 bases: TGTGCCAGCTCACCGGGACGCCCCTACGAGCAGTACTTC.

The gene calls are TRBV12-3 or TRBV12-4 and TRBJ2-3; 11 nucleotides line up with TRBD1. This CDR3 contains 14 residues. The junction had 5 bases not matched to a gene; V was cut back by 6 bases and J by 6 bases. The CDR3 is CASSKGQGGDTQYF. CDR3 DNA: TGTGCCAGCAGCAAGGGACAGGGGGGGGATACGCAGTATTTT.

The CDR3 nucleotides read TGCAGTGCTAGGCCCCGGGCCTCCGGGACTAGCGGAGATACGCAGTATTTT. Protein product: CSARPRASGTSGDTQYF. The chain recombines TRBV20-1 with TRBJ2-3; 11 positions match TRBD2. CDR1 and CDR2 from the germline V gene are DFQATT and SNEGSKA (reference sequence). Germline trimming cut 3 bases from V and 5 bases from J; bases unmatched to any gene: 13. The CDR3 sequence is 17 residues long.

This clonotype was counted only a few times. The DNA for the CDR3 is TGCGCCAGCAGCCCCAGCCCAGGGACGGGGAATGAAAAACTGTTTTTT. Its protein is CASSPSPGTGNEKLFF. The chain recombines TRBV4-1 with TRBJ1-4; tentative D call: TRBD1 (5 bases). Trimming removed 4 bases at V and 5 bases at J, with 17 bases between. Per the germline V gene, CDR1 is MGHRA and CDR2 is YSYEKL. This CDR3 spans 16 amino acids.

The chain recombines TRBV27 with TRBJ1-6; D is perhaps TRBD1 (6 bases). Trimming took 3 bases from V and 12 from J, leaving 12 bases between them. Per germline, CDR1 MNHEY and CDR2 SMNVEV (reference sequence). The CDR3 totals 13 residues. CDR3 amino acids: CASSLAGEKPLHF. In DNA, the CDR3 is TGTGCCAGCAGTTTGGCAGGGGAAAAACCCCTCCACTTT.

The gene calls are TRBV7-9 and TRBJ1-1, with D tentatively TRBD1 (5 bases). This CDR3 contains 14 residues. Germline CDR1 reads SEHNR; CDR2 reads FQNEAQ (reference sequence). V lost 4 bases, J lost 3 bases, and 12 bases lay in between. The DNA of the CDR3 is TGTGCCAGCAGCTCGAGGGACGAGGACACTGAAGCTTTCTTT. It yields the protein CASSSRDEDTEAFF.

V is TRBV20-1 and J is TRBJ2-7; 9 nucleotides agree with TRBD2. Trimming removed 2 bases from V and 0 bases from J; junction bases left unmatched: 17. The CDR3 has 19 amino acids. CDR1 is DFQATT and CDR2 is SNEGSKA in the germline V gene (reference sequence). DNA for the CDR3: TGCAGTGCTAGAACGGGTGGCGGGGGGGCTTGCTTAAGCTCCTACGAGCAGTACTTC. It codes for CSARTGGGGACLSSYEQYF.

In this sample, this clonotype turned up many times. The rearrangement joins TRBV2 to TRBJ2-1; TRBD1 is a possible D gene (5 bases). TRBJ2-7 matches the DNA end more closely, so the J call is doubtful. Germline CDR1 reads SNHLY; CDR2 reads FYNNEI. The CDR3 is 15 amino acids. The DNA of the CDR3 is TGTGCCAGCAGTGGCCTTTTGGGGCCATACAATGAGCAGTACTTC. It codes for CASSGLLGPYNEQYF.

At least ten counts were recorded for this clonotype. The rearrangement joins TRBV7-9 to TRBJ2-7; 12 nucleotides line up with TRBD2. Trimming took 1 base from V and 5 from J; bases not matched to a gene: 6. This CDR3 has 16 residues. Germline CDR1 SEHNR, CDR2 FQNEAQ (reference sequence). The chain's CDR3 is CASSLGLAGGVDEQYF. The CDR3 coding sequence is TGTGCCAGCAGCTTAGGGCTAGCGGGAGGGGTCGACGAGCAGTACTTC.

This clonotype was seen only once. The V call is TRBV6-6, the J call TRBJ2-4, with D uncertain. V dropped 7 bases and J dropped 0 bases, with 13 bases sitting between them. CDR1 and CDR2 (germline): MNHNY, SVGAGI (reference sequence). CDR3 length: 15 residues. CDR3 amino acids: CASTTDALAKNIQYF. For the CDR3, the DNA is TGTGCCAGCACCACTGATGCGTTAGCCAAAAACATTCAGTACTTC.

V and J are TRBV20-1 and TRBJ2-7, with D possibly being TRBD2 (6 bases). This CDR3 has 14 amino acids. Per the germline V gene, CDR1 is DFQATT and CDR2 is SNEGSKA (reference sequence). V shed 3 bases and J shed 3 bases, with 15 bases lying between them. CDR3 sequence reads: CSASLSGSSYEQYF. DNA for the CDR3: TGCAGTGCTAGCCTCAGCGGGTCTAGCTACGAGCAGTACTTC.